This TCR beta chain is from a study of CD8 T cells in Susac syndrome. As for the study in general: Patients with Susac syndrome, at blood draw, were therapy-naive, on corticosteroids, or on intravenous immunoglobulin alone.

Trimming left V 2 bases short and J 2 bases short, with 8 bases between. Germline V gene data show CDR1 as DFQATT and CDR2 as SNEGSKA (reference sequence). The CDR3 loop spans 13 amino acids. Concerning this clonotype itself: Its antigen is not identified.

Random hexamers were used to reverse transcribe an amount of about 0.45 to 1 ug RNA. One entry per CDR3 protein results from TCRdb running MiXCR on the immunoSEQ multiplex PCR reads. The repertoire holds 150,000 or so distinct CDR3 sequences, with approximately 95% as singletons. The sequenced target, TCR beta, came from blood CD8+ and CD4+ T cells. The diagnostic criteria for definite or probable disease, as recently defined, were met by the patients with Susac syndrome. Study-level findings and limits: When the CD4+ T cell repertoires of patients with Susac syndrome were examined, they did not show any clonal expansion.

The V gene is TRBV20-1, the J gene TRBJ2-3; D may be TRBD2 (5 bases). The sample comprised CD4+ T cells from PBMCs. The receptor was derived from a human donor with Susac syndrome. CDR3 bases: TGCAGTGCTAGAATAGCGAACACAGATACGCAGTATTTT. Protein: CSARIANTDTQYF.